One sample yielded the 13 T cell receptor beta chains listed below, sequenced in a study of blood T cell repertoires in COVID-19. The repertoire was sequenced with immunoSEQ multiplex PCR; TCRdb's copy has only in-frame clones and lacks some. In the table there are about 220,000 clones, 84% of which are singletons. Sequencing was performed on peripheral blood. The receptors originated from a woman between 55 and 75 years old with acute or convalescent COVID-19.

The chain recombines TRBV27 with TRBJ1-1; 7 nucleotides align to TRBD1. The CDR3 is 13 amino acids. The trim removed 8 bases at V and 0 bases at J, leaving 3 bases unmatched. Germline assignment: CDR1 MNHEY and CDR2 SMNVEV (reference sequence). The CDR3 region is CASHGQVNTEAFF. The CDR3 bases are TGTGCCAGCCATGGACAGGTGAACACTGAAGCTTTCTTT.

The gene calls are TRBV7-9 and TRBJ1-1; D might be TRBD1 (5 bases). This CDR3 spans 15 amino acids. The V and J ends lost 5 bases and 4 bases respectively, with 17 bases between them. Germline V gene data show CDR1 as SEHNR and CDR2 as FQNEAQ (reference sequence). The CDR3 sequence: CASSPAQGVATEAFF. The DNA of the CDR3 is TGTGCCAGCAGCCCCGCGCAAGGGGTGGCCACTGAAGCTTTCTTT.

CDR3 amino acids: CASSLGGASASTDTQYF. The DNA for the CDR3 is TGTGCCAGCAGCTTGGGAGGGGCTAGCGCAAGCACAGATACGCAGTATTTT. The chain employs TRBV5-4 and TRBJ2-3; D perhaps matches TRBD2 (6 bases). Looked up from germline, CDR1 is SGHNT and CDR2 is YYREEE (reference sequence). V lost 0 bases and J 0 bases, leaving 14 bases between the germline ends. This CDR3 spans 17 amino acids.

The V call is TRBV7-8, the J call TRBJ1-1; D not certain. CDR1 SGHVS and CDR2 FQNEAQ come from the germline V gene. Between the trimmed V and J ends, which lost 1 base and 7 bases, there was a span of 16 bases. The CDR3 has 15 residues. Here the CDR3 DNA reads TGTGCCAGCAGCTTAGGCGGGCAGACCTGGGTTGAAGCTTTCTTT. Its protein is CASSLGGQTWVEAFF.

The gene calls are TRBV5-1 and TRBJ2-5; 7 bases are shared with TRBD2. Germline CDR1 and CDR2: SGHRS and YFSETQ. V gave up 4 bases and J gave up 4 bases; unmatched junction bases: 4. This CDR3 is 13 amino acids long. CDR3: CASSVGLGETQYF. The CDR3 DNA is TGCGCCAGCAGCGTAGGACTAGGAGAGACCCAGTACTTC.

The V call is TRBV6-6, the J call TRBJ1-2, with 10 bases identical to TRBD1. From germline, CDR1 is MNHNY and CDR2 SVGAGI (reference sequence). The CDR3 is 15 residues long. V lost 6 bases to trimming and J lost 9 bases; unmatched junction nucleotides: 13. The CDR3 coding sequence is TGTGCCAGCAGCTCAGAGAAAGACAGGGGGCAAAGCTACACCTTC. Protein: CASSSEKDRGQSYTF.

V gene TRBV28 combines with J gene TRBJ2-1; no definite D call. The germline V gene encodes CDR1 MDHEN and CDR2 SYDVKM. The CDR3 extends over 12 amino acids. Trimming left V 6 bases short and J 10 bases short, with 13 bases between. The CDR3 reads CASSLLRYEQFF. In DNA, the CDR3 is TGTGCCAGCAGCCTCCTGCGGTACGAGCAGTTCTTC.

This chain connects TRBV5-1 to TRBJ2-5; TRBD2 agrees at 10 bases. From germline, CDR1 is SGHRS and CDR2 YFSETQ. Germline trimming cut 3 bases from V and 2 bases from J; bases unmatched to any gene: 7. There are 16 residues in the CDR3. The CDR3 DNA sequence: TGCGCCAGCAGCTGGAGCGGGGGGGCTTGGCAAGAGACCCAGTACTTC. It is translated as CASSWSGGAWQETQYF.

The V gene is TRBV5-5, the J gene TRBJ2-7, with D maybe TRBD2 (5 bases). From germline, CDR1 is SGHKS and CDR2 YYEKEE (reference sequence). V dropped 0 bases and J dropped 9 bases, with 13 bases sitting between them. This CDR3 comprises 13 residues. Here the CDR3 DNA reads TGTGCCAGCAGCTTGGATTTGGGAGTTGGGCAGTACTTC. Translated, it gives CASSLDLGVGQYF. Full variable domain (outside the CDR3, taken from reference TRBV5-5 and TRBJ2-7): DAGVTQSPTHLIKTRGQQVTLRCSPISGHKSVSWYQQVLGQGPQFIFQYYEKEERGRGNFPDRFSARQFPNYSSELNVNALLLGDSALYLCASSLDLGVGQYFGPGTRLTVT.

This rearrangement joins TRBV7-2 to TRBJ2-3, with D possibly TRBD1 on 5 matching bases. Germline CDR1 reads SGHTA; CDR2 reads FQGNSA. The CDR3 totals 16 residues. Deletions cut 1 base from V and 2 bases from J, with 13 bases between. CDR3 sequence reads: CASSLGQGVTTDTQYF. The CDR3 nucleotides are TGTGCCAGCAGCTTAGGTCAGGGCGTGACCACAGATACGCAGTATTTT. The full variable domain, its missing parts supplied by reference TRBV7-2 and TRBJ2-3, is GAGVSQSPSNKVTEKGKDVELRCDPISGHTALYWYRQSLGQGLEFLIYFQGNSAPDKSGLPSDRFSAERTGGSVSTLTIQRTQQEDSAVYLCASSLGQGVTTDTQYFGPGTRLTVL.

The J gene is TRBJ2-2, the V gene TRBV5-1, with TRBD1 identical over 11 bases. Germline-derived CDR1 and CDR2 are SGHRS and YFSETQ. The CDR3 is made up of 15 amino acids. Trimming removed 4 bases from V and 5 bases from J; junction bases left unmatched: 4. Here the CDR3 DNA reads TGCGCCAGCAGCAAAGGGACAGGGGGTACCGGGGAGCTGTTTTTT. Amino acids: CASSKGTGGTGELFF. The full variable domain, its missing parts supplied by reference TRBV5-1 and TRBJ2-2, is KAGVTQTPRYLIKTRGQQVTLSCSPISGHRSVSWYQQTPGQGLQFLFEYFSETQRNKGNFPGRFSGRQFSNSRSEMNVSTLELGDSALYLCASSKGTGGTGELFFGEGSRLTVL.

The CDR3 nucleotides read TGCGCCAGCAGCCAAGATGGCACAGGGGGCACCTACGAGCAGTACTTC. Translated: CASSQDGTGGTYEQYF. V and J are TRBV4-1 and TRBJ2-7, with 9 positions matching TRBD1. After removal of 0 bases from V and 2 bases from J, the junction contained 5 bases not matched to a gene. The germline V gene has CDR1 MGHRA and CDR2 YSYEKL. The CDR3 is 16 residues long.

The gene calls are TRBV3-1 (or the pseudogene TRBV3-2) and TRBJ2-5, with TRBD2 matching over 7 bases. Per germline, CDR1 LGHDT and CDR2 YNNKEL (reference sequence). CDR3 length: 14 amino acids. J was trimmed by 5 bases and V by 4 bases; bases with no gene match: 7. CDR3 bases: TGTGCCAGCAGCCCTCTTCTAGCGGCGGAGACCCAGTACTTC. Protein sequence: CASSPLLAAETQYF.